What follows describes a single TCR beta chain. What it recognizes is unknown. CDR1 and CDR2 (germline): SGHRS, YFSETQ. The CDR3 is 16 residues long. V lost 4 bases, J lost 3 bases, and 8 bases stayed unmatched. These data belong to a study of T cell responses to AZD1222 COVID-19 vaccine. Generated by immunoSEQ multiplex PCR, the TCRdb table keeps only in-frame clones and is missing some. This table holds some 50,000 clones, approximately 88% found once. Whole-study results and caveats: The study found Spike-specific TCR breadth and depth rose after two AZD1222 doses.

The V call is TRBV5-1, the J call TRBJ2-3, with 10 bases aligning to TRBD1. This sequence was found in an adult in good health. Sequenced material: peripheral blood, taken on day 0 of AZD1222 vaccination. CDR3 region: CASSLHGTGVTDTQYF. Written as DNA, the CDR3 is TGCGCCAGCAGCCTACACGGGACAGGGGTGACAGATACGCAGTATTTT.